The next 27 T cell receptor beta chains were all read from a single sample in a study of type 1 and type 2 diabetes patients. Amplification started from genomic DNA. Amplification of the beta chain CDR3 used 30 forward and 13 reverse multiplex primers. TCRdb processed the multiplex PCR reads anew with MiXCR; each CDR3 protein has one entry. This table holds more than 250,000 distinct CDR3 sequences, over 45% found once. The sequenced sample was peripheral blood mononuclear cells (PBMCs). These receptors were obtained from a man between 18 and 29 years old with type 2 diabetes.

V gene TRBV5-1 combines with J gene TRBJ2-7, with 7 bases that match TRBD1. Germline CDR1 SGHRS, CDR2 YFSETQ. Unmatched junction bases numbered 5, after V lost 5 bases and J lost 3 bases. The CDR3 has 13 residues. This CDR3 is CASSDWDSYEQYF. In nucleotides, the CDR3 is TGCGCCAGCAGTGACTGGGACAGCTACGAGCAGTACTTC.

This clonotype came up a few times. V usage is TRBV19 and J usage is TRBJ2-7; 8 bases align to TRBD1. Germline CDR1 LNHDA, CDR2 SQIVND (reference sequence). The CDR3 extends over 15 amino acids. V was pared by 5 bases and J by 6 bases, with 12 bases of the junction left unmatched. The CDR3: CASSSPTGALREQYF. DNA for the CDR3: TGTGCCAGTAGTTCGCCGACAGGGGCCCTACGCGAGCAGTACTTC.

The V gene is TRBV4-3, the J gene TRBJ1-1; D may be TRBD1 (5 bases). The length of the CDR3 is 15 residues. CDR1 LGHNA and CDR2 YSLEER come from the germline V gene. Trimming removed 4 bases at V and 3 bases at J, with 15 bases between. CDR3 DNA: TGCGCCAGCAGCCCCTCTGGGGGGGAGTACACTGAAGCTTTCTTT. Its translation: CASSPSGGEYTEAFF.

The chain recombines TRBV7-9 with TRBJ1-2, with 12 bases fitting TRBD1. J lost 4 bases, V lost 8 bases, and 14 bases had no gene match. The V gene's germline CDR1 is SEHNR and CDR2 FQNEAQ (reference sequence). The CDR3 extends over 17 amino acids. CDR3 sequence reads: CASRAGTGGVSTYGYTF. CDR3 bases: TGTGCCAGCCGGGCCGGGACAGGGGGCGTCAGCACCTATGGCTACACCTTC.

A few counts support this clonotype. The V call is TRBV7-6, the J call TRBJ2-7; 7 bases match TRBD1. With 5 bases clipped from V and 2 bases from J, the junction kept 6 bases outside the gene matches. The V gene's germline CDR1 is SGHVS and CDR2 FNYEAQ. The CDR3 is 14 residues long. CDR3 region: CASSPGQITYEQYF. In DNA form, the CDR3 reads TGTGCCAGCAGCCCGGGACAGATCACCTACGAGCAGTACTTC.

About this clonotype: At one of its ends the junction is not consistent with the germline gene, which may arise from a read error. The V gene is TRBV10-3, the J gene TRBJ2-7, with TRBD2 as a possible D gene (6 bases). CDR1 and CDR2 (germline): ENHRY, SYGVKD. CDR3 length: 14 amino acids. CDR3 nucleotides: TGTGCCAGCAGTTACTCGACGGAGGGCTACGAGCAGTACTTC. Protein sequence: CASSYSTEGYEQYF.

The table lists this clonotype with a few counts. This chain links TRBV7-2 with TRBJ2-5, with 9 bases matching TRBD1. The germline V gene encodes CDR1 SGHTA and CDR2 FQGNSA. J gave up 5 bases and V 5 bases, and 3 bases lay outside the gene matches. CDR3 length equals 13 residues. CDR3 sequence: CASSRGQGETQYF. DNA of the CDR3: TGTGCCAGCAGCCGGGGACAGGGCGAGACCCAGTACTTC. Combining the CDR3 with reference TRBV7-2 and TRBJ2-5 gives the whole variable domain GAGVSQSPSNKVTEKGKDVELRCDPISGHTALYWYRQSLGQGLEFLIYFQGNSAPDKSGLPSDRFSAERTGGSVSTLTIQRTQQEDSAVYLCASSRGQGETQYFGPGTRLLVL.

The chain is built from TRBV4-2 and TRBJ2-2, with TRBD2 identical over 7 bases. The V gene end was trimmed by 2 bases and the J gene end by 4 bases; junction bases not matched to a gene: 7. The CDR3 is 16 amino acids. Germline-derived CDR1 and CDR2 are LGHNA and YNFKEQ. Here the CDR3 DNA reads TGTGCCAGCAGCCAACGGGTGAGCGGGGTCACCGGGGAGCTGTTTTTT. Residues: CASSQRVSGVTGELFF.

Remarks on this clonotype: At one end, the junction sequence differs from germline, possibly due to a read error. The chain links TRBV6-5 to TRBJ2-2, with 10 positions matching TRBD2. This CDR3 is built from 17 residues. The germline gives CDR1 MNHEY, CDR2 SVGAGI. This CDR3 is CASSYAGLAENAGELFF. The CDR3 nucleotides are TGTGCCAGCAGTTACGCAGGACTAGCGGAGAACGCCGGGGAGCTGTTTTTT.

This chain joins TRBV12-3 or TRBV12-4 and TRBJ2-1, with 8 bases that match TRBD2. Trimming took 5 bases from V and 1 from J; bases not matched to a gene: 4. This CDR3 has 15 residues. The CDR3: CASSTSGRSYNEQFF. As DNA, the CDR3 is TGTGCCAGCAGTACTAGCGGCAGATCCTACAATGAGCAGTTCTTC.

This chain connects TRBV2 to TRBJ2-5; 8 bases are a match to TRBD2. The J call is uncertain, as TRBJ2-1 better fits the DNA end. The CDR3 is 21 amino acids. In germline, CDR1 is SNHLY, CDR2 FYNNEI. CDR3 residues: CASSEPPHYSGGRLPYNEQFF. The CDR3 nucleotides read TGTGCCAGCAGTGAACCCCCCCACTACAGCGGGGGCCGCCTTCCCTACAATGAGCAGTTCTTC.

The rearrangement joins TRBV28 to TRBJ1-2; 8 bases map to TRBD1. CDR3 length: 16 residues. V was clipped by 8 bases and J by 0 bases; unmatched bases: 11. CDR1 MDHEN and CDR2 SYDVKM come from the germline V gene. CDR3 sequence: CASDRWGQDSNYGYTF. As DNA, the CDR3 is TGTGCCAGCGATAGATGGGGACAGGACTCTAACTATGGCTACACCTTC.

This clonotype has more than one count but fewer than ten. V gene TRBV12-3 or TRBV12-4 combines with J gene TRBJ2-5; 10 bases fit TRBD2. Germline trimming cut 10 bases from V and 1 base from J; bases unmatched to any gene: 12. The length of the CDR3 is 16 residues. CDR3 sequence reads: CATTTGLAGVQETQYF. For the CDR3, the DNA is TGTGCCACCACGACCGGGCTAGCGGGGGTCCAAGAGACCCAGTACTTC.

This clonotype appeared a few times. The rearrangement joins TRBV4-1 to TRBJ2-7; either TRBD1 or TRBD2 may supply D (5 bases each). The germline V gene encodes CDR1 MGHRA and CDR2 YSYEKL. Between the trimmed V and J ends, which lost 2 bases and 3 bases, there was a span of 11 bases. The CDR3 has 14 amino acids. The CDR3 DNA sequence: TGCGCCAGCAGCCAACTAGAGGGGTTCTACGAGCAGTACTTC. It encodes CASSQLEGFYEQYF.

The J gene is TRBJ2-5, the V gene TRBV29-1; 7 nucleotides agree with TRBD1. CDR1 SQVTM and CDR2 ANQGSEA come from the germline V gene. V dropped 6 bases and J dropped 2; count of bases not matched to a gene: 9. The CDR3 is 14 amino acids. The CDR3 sequence is CSVAGDSKQETQYF. The DNA for the CDR3 is TGCAGCGTGGCAGGGGACAGCAAACAAGAGACCCAGTACTTC.

The rearrangement joins TRBV12-3 or TRBV12-4 to TRBJ1-4; D ambiguous. V lost 6 bases to trimming and J lost 8 bases, with 13 bases between them. The CDR3 consists of 13 residues. For the CDR3, the DNA is TGTGCCAGCAGGGCCAAGGCTGGGGAAAAACTGTTTTTT. Translation gives CASRAKAGEKLFF.

The chain joins TRBV5-1 to TRBJ2-1; TRBD2 agrees at 9 bases. Trimming took 5 bases from V and 8 from J; bases not matched to a gene: 5. This CDR3 contains 13 residues. The germline V gene has CDR1 SGHRS and CDR2 YFSETQ. The CDR3 spells CASRHPSGDEQFF. Here the CDR3 DNA reads TGCGCCAGCAGGCACCCTAGCGGGGATGAGCAGTTCTTC.

In the case of this clonotype: A junction end diverges from the germline sequence, so it may reflect a read error. This chain joins TRBV7-8 and TRBJ2-5; maybe TRBD1 (5 bases). The CDR3 is 13 residues long. Germline CDR1 reads SGHVS; CDR2 reads FQNEAQ. In DNA form, the CDR3 reads TGTGTCAGCAGCCCAGGGCTCCAAGAGACCCAGTACTTC. It specifies CVSSPGLQETQYF.

The DNA of the CDR3 is TGCGCCAGCAGTGTGGTCGGGGGCAGCACAGATACGCAGTATTTT. Protein: CASSVVGGSTDTQYF. The V gene is TRBV10-1, the J gene TRBJ2-3, with D perhaps TRBD1 or TRBD2 (6 bases each). CDR1 WNHNN and CDR2 SYGVQD come from the germline V gene (reference sequence). This CDR3 region has 15 residues. V was shortened by 4 bases and J by 0 bases, with 11 bases between the two germline ends.

A remark on this clonotype: A read error may account for a junction end that differs from germline. The chain combines TRBV12-3 or TRBV12-4 with TRBJ1-2; a weak D match, TRBD1 (5 bases). This CDR3 is built from 12 residues. For the CDR3, the DNA is TGTGCCGGCAGTCCGCTTTGGGGGGGCTACACCTTC. Protein product: CAGSPLWGGYTF.

This clonotype has a handful of counts. This chain joins TRBV20-1 and TRBJ2-1; tentatively, D is TRBD2 (6 bases). This CDR3 is 17 amino acids long. V dropped 0 bases and J dropped 8 bases, with 23 bases sitting between them. The germline V gene encodes CDR1 DFQATT and CDR2 SNEGSKA (reference sequence). CDR3 in DNA: TGCAGTGCTAGAGATCTCCTCGATGCGGGGAGTGGGGATGAGCAGTTCTTC. Translated, it gives CSARDLLDAGSGDEQFF.

This clonotype was observed a few times. The J gene is TRBJ2-7, the V gene TRBV7-7; 14 bases map to TRBD2. V lost 5 bases, J lost 2 bases, and 5 bases stayed unmatched. The CDR3 loop spans 16 amino acids. CDR1 is SSHAT, CDR2 FNYEAQ, per germline (reference sequence). The CDR3 nucleotides are TGTGCCAGCAGCGTAGGACTAGCGGGAGGTCCCTACGAGCAGTACTTC. It yields the protein CASSVGLAGGPYEQYF.

Only a few counts were recorded for this clonotype. This chain links TRBV9 with TRBJ2-6; D possibly matches TRBD1 or TRBD2 (5 bases each). The V and J ends lost 2 bases and 1 base respectively, with 13 bases between them. Germline V lookup: CDR1 SGDLS, CDR2 YYNGEE. The CDR3 totals 17 residues. CDR3 sequence: CASSVGTLGSGANVLTF. For the CDR3, the DNA is TGTGCCAGCAGCGTTGGGACGCTAGGATCTGGGGCCAACGTCCTGACTTTC.

The chain carries TRBV2 and TRBJ2-1; 10 nucleotides agree with TRBD2. The CDR3 consists of 16 residues. V lost 6 bases and J lost 10; bases outside the gene matches: 15. Germline V gene data show CDR1 as SNHLY and CDR2 as FYNNEI. The CDR3 nucleotides are TGTGCCAGCAGCCTTCAACTAGCGGGATGGGGTGGGGAGCAGTTCTTC. It encodes CASSLQLAGWGGEQFF.

V gene TRBV7-3 combines with J gene TRBJ2-7, with a tentative D call TRBD1 (7 bases). Germline V CDR1 and CDR2: SGHTA, FQGTGA. This CDR3 has 15 residues. The V end was cut by 5 bases, the J end by 5 bases, with 19 bases between. In nucleotides, the CDR3 is TGTGCCAGCAGCCCCGGACAGGCGGGGATGGACGAGCAGTACTTC. Translated, it gives CASSPGQAGMDEQYF. Looking up the rest from reference TRBV7-3 and TRBJ2-7 gives the full variable domain: GAGVSQTPSNKVTEKGKYVELRCDPISGHTALYWYRQSLGQGPEFLIYFQGTGAADDSGLPNDRFFAVRPEGSVSTLKIQRTERGDSAVYLCASSPGQAGMDEQYFGPGTRLTVT.

The J gene is TRBJ1-3, the V gene TRBV7-2; no definite D call. V gave up 1 base and J gave up 7 bases, with 14 bases separating them. Germline V CDR1 and CDR2: SGHTA, FQGNSA. The CDR3 length is 15 residues. The CDR3 here is CASSLEGQLLNTIYF. The CDR3 DNA reads TGTGCCAGCAGCTTAGAGGGTCAGCTACTTAACACCATATATTTT.

This clonotype was counted only a few times. The chain recombines TRBV20-1 with TRBJ2-5; 10 positions match TRBD2. This CDR3 comprises 15 residues. CDR1 and CDR2 (germline): DFQATT, SNEGSKA (reference sequence). After removal of 6 bases from V and 2 bases from J, the junction contained 9 bases not matched to a gene. The CDR3 loop reads CSARRGSGGQETQYF. CDR3 bases: TGCAGTGCCAGACGGGGTAGCGGGGGGCAAGAGACCCAGTACTTC.